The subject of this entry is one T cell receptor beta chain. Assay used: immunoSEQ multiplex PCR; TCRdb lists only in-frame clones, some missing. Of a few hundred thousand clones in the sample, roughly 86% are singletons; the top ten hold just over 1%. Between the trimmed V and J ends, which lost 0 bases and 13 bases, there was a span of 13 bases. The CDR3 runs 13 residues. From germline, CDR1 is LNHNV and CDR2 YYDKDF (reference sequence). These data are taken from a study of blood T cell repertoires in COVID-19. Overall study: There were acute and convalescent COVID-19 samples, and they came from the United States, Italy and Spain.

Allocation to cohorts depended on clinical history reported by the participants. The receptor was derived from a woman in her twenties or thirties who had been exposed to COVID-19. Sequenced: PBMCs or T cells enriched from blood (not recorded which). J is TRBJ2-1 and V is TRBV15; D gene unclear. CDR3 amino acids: CATSRDFEASQFF. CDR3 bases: TGTGCCACCAGCAGAGATTTCGAGGCTAGTCAGTTCTTC.